A single sample is the source of the 24 T cell receptor beta chains below, sequenced in a study of blood T cell repertoires in COVID-19. Here immunoSEQ multiplex PCR was the method, and the copy in TCRdb shows in-frame clones only, minus some. The sample records about 300,000 clones, around 91% being singletons. Sequenced: PBMCs or T cells enriched from blood (not recorded which). These receptors were collected from a woman aged 18-29 years with acute COVID-19.

This chain links TRBV15 with TRBJ1-3; D may be TRBD1 (5 bases). Germline CDR1 reads LNHNV; CDR2 reads YYDKDF (reference sequence). The CDR3 length is 17 residues. Between the trimmed V and J ends, which lost 1 base and 0 bases, there was a span of 13 bases. The chain's CDR3 is CATSRGTRVFSGNTIYF. CDR3 DNA sequence: TGTGCCACCAGCAGAGGCACCAGGGTGTTCTCTGGAAACACCATATATTTT.

The chain joins TRBV7-2 to TRBJ1-2; D may be TRBD1 (6 bases). Between the trimmed V and J ends, which lost 4 bases and 2 bases, there was a span of 8 bases. CDR1 SGHTA and CDR2 FQGNSA come from the germline V gene. This CDR3 spans 13 amino acids. The CDR3 loop is CASSSGQNYGYTF. In DNA, the CDR3 is TGTGCCAGCAGCTCGGGACAAAACTATGGCTACACCTTC.

The rearrangement uses TRBV9 and TRBJ2-7; 9 bases are a match to TRBD2. The CDR3 length is 15 residues. Germline loops: CDR1 SGDLS, CDR2 YYNGEE. With V trimmed by 5 bases and J by 5 bases, 11 bases remained unmatched. CDR3 region: CASSVRSGRTDEQYF. CDR3 DNA sequence: TGTGCCAGCAGTGTAAGGAGCGGGAGGACAGACGAGCAGTACTTC.

This sequence joins TRBV6-5 and TRBJ1-4; a possible D gene is TRBD1 (5 bases). Per germline, CDR1 MNHEY and CDR2 SVGAGI. Trimming took off 5 bases at V and 7 bases at J, with 14 bases between the two ends. This CDR3 is 14 amino acids long. CDR3 sequence: CASSHRDSGEKLFF. The CDR3 DNA reads as TGTGCCAGCAGTCACCGGGACTCCGGTGAAAAACTGTTTTTT.

The chain couples TRBV6-1 to TRBJ1-5; perhaps TRBD1 as D (5 bases). Germline V lookup: CDR1 MNHNS, CDR2 SASEGT. Trimming took off 1 base at V and 1 base at J, with 11 bases between the two ends. This CDR3 has 16 residues. The CDR3 loop is CASSEGPGYSNQPQHF. CDR3 DNA sequence: TGTGCCAGCAGTGAAGGCCCAGGGTACAGCAATCAGCCCCAGCATTTT.

This rearrangement joins TRBV24-1 to TRBJ1-2; TRBD1 agrees at 9 bases. The length of the CDR3 is 17 residues. The V and J ends lost 5 bases and 10 bases, in that order; junction bases with no gene match: 19. Per the germline V gene, CDR1 is KGHDR and CDR2 is SFDVKD. The CDR3 DNA reads as TGTGCCACCAGTGTTCCCAAGGGGACAGGGAGCATACATGTCTACACCTTC. The encoded protein is CATSVPKGTGSIHVYTF.

The chain recombines TRBV11-2 with TRBJ2-1; TRBD1 might be the D (6 bases). Trimming removed 5 bases at V and 6 bases at J, with 14 bases between. CDR3 length equals 14 residues. The germline V gene has CDR1 SGHAT and CDR2 FQNNGV. DNA for the CDR3: TGTGCCAGCAGCGATAGTACAGGGACCAATGAGCAGTTCTTC. This codes for CASSDSTGTNEQFF.

The table lists this clone with a count of one. The chain couples TRBV19 to TRBJ2-1, with TRBD2 identical over 7 bases. V shed 5 bases and J 9 bases; nucleotides not matched to a gene: 13. Germline V gene sequence: CDR1 LNHDA, CDR2 SQIVND (reference sequence). The CDR3 sequence is 15 residues long. The CDR3 region is CASSQMGGSNLEQFF. The CDR3 DNA sequence: TGTGCCAGTAGTCAGATGGGCGGGAGTAACCTTGAGCAGTTCTTC.

V usage is TRBV19 and J usage is TRBJ2-5; D might be TRBD2 (5 bases). This CDR3 is 15 amino acids long. V lost 4 bases to trimming and J lost 8 bases, with 20 bases between them. From germline, CDR1 is LNHDA and CDR2 SQIVND (reference sequence). CDR3 DNA sequence: TGTGCCAGTAGTACCACCGGGTGGGAGTCAGACACCCAGTACTTC. This gives the protein CASSTTGWESDTQYF.

The V gene is TRBV27, the J gene TRBJ2-7; TRBD2 is a possible D gene (5 bases). Germline CDR1 is MNHEY and CDR2 is SMNVEV (reference sequence). The CDR3 extends over 14 amino acids. The germline V and J ends were trimmed by 3 bases and 2 bases, with 11 bases remaining between them. The CDR3 nucleotides read TGTGCCAGCAGTTTTCAAAGTAGCGCCTACGAGCAGTACTTC. It yields the protein CASSFQSSAYEQYF.

The chain employs TRBV18 and TRBJ1-1; D not resolved. CDR3 length equals 14 residues. Germline loops: CDR1 KGHSH, CDR2 LQKENI. V shed 3 bases and J shed 8 bases, with 16 bases lying between them. CDR3 region: CASSPLERGTEAFF. As DNA, the CDR3 is TGTGCCAGCTCACCCCTAGAGCGGGGTACCGAAGCTTTCTTT.

V and J are TRBV7-2 and TRBJ2-1; 7 bases map to TRBD1. The CDR3 totals 15 residues. J was trimmed by 0 bases and V by 5 bases; bases with no gene match: 4. CDR1 and CDR2 (germline): SGHTA, FQGNSA. The CDR3 sequence: CASSLEGASYNEQFF. The CDR3 DNA reads as TGTGCCAGCAGCCTAGAGGGGGCCTCCTACAATGAGCAGTTCTTC.

The V and J genes are TRBV5-1 and TRBJ2-2; 7 bases match TRBD2. The germline V gene encodes CDR1 SGHRS and CDR2 YFSETQ. This CDR3 spans 15 amino acids. V trimming: 7 bases; J trimming: 1 base; junction bases outside the gene matches: 7. CDR3 in DNA: TGCGCCAGCCATAGGACGGGAGGGAACACCGGGGAGCTGTTTTTT. It codes for CASHRTGGNTGELFF.

The chain has TRBV7-6 and TRBJ2-1; D might be TRBD2 (5 bases). V shed 2 bases and J shed 7 bases, with 15 bases lying between them. This CDR3 spans 15 amino acids. Germline V gene lookup returns CDR1 SGHVS and CDR2 FNYEAQ. CDR3 in DNA: TGTGCCAGCAGCTTACTAGCAGGTTCCGTAAATGAGCAGTTCTTC. This translates into CASSLLAGSVNEQFF.

V is TRBV28 and J is TRBJ1-1; D gene uncertain. From germline, CDR1 is MDHEN and CDR2 SYDVKM. Trimming took 8 bases from V and 4 from J, leaving 17 bases between them. There are 14 residues in the CDR3. The CDR3 coding sequence is TGTGCCAGCGCCTTACAACTACCATTCACTGAAGCTTTCTTT. Its protein is CASALQLPFTEAFF.

The rearrangement uses TRBV28 and TRBJ2-2, with D perhaps TRBD2 (6 bases). The CDR3 extends over 14 amino acids. Germline CDR1 reads MDHEN; CDR2 reads SYDVKM. V shed 6 bases and J shed 5 bases, with 13 bases lying between them. CDR3: CASSLPAGTGELFF. The CDR3 nucleotides read TGTGCCAGCAGCCTCCCCGCGGGGACCGGGGAGCTGTTTTTT. The variable domain in full, with the rest retrieved from reference TRBV28 and TRBJ2-2, is DVKVTQSSRYLVKRTGEKVFLECVQDMDHENMFWYRQDPGLGLRLIYFSYDVKMKEKGDIPEGYSVSREKKERFSLILESASTNQTSMYLCASSLPAGTGELFFGEGSRLTVL.

J is TRBJ2-7 and V is TRBV5-4; the match to TRBD2 covers 12 bases. The V gene end was trimmed by 3 bases and the J gene end by 2 bases; junction bases not matched to a gene: 6. CDR3 length equals 16 residues. The germline gives CDR1 SGHNT, CDR2 YYREEE (reference sequence). The CDR3 sequence is CASSWGGLAGTYEQYF. CDR3 bases: TGTGCCAGCAGCTGGGGGGGACTAGCGGGTACCTACGAGCAGTACTTC.

The chain carries TRBV3-1 (or the pseudogene TRBV3-2) and TRBJ2-4, with a possible D match to TRBD2 (5 bases). The germline CDR1 and CDR2 sequences are LGHDT and YNNKEL (reference sequence). V was clipped by 2 bases and J by 0 bases, with 11 bases between them. This CDR3 is 16 amino acids long. The CDR3 region is CASSQFQAGAKNIQYF. CDR3 sequence (DNA): TGTGCCAGCAGCCAATTTCAGGCGGGAGCCAAAAACATTCAGTACTTC.

The chain uses TRBV28 and TRBJ1-2; 7 positions match TRBD1. The CDR3 extends over 13 amino acids. The germline V gene has CDR1 MDHEN and CDR2 SYDVKM. V dropped 6 bases and J dropped 6; count of bases not matched to a gene: 7. CDR3 DNA: TGTGCCAGCAGCAATCCGACAGGGCATGGCTACACCTTC. It translates to CASSNPTGHGYTF.

Notes on this clone: Other DNA sequences in the sample encode the same CDR3. This chain uses TRBV9 with TRBJ1-1, with TRBD1 as a possible D gene (6 bases). V lost 0 bases to trimming and J lost 5 bases, with 8 bases between them. The CDR3 spans 13 residues. The germline CDR1 and CDR2 sequences are SGDLS and YYNGEE. The CDR3 coding sequence is TGTGCCAGCAGCGTAGAAGGGGGAACTGAAGCTTTCTTT. Its translation: CASSVEGGTEAFF.

The table lists this clone with a count of one. The sample contains more than one DNA sequence encoding this CDR3. The gene calls are TRBV18 and TRBJ1-1, with 7 nucleotides matching TRBD1. The V gene end was trimmed by 6 bases and the J gene end by 0 bases; junction bases not matched to a gene: 1. CDR3 length: 13 residues. Per the germline V gene, CDR1 is KGHSH and CDR2 is LQKENI. The chain's CDR3 is CASSTGVNTEAFF. The CDR3 region has the DNA TGTGCCAGCTCCACAGGGGTGAACACTGAAGCTTTCTTT.

DNA for the CDR3: TGTGCCAGCAGGGATCAGGGGGGAGGAAACACCATATATTTT. It is translated as CASRDQGGGNTIYF. The V and J genes are TRBV11-2 and TRBJ1-3; 7 bases map to TRBD1. The V gene end was trimmed by 6 bases and the J gene end by 4 bases; junction bases not matched to a gene: 6. Germline-derived CDR1 and CDR2 are SGHAT and FQNNGV. This CDR3 is 14 amino acids long.

The count of this clone is one. The V call is TRBV28, the J call TRBJ2-2; 10 positions match TRBD1. The CDR3 totals 16 residues. Germline assignment: CDR1 MDHEN and CDR2 SYDVKM. V dropped 5 bases and J dropped 5; count of bases not matched to a gene: 8. In nucleotides, the CDR3 is TGTGCCAGCAGTCCGGCCGACAGGGGGCCTACCGGGGAGCTGTTTTTT. Translated, it gives CASSPADRGPTGELFF.

V usage is TRBV9 and J usage is TRBJ1-2, with 7 positions matching TRBD1. With V trimmed by 3 bases and J by 0 bases, 14 bases remained unmatched. The germline CDR1 and CDR2 sequences are SGDLS and YYNGEE. The CDR3 totals 18 residues. CDR3 bases: TGTGCCAGCAGCGATAAACCGGGACAGTTTCTTCCTAACTATGGCTACACCTTC. Translating it yields CASSDKPGQFLPNYGYTF.